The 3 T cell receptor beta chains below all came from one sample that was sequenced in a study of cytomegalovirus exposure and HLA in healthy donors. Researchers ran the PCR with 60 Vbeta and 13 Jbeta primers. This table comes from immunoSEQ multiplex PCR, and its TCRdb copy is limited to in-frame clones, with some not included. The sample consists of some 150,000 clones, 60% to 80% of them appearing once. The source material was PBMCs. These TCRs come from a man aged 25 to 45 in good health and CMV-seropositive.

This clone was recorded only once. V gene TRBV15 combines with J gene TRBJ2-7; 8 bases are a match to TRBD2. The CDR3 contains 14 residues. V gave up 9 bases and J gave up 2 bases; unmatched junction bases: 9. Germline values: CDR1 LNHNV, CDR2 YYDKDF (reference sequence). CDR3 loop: CATRGSGDTYEQYF. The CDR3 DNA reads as TGTGCCACGAGAGGTAGCGGGGATACCTACGAGCAGTACTTC.

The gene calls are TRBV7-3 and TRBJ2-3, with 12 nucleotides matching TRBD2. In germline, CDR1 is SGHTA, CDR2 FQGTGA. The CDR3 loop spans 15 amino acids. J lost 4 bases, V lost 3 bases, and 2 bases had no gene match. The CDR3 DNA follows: TGTGCCAGCAGCTTCTCTAGCGGGAGGGCAGATACGCAGTATTTT. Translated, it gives CASSFSSGRADTQYF.

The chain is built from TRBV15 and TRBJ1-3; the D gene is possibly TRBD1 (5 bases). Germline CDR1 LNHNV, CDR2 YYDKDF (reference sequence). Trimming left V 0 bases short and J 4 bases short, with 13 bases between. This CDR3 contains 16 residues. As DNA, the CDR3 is TGTGCCACCAGCAGAGATGACAGACTGGGGGGAAACACCATATATTTT. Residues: CATSRDDRLGGNTIYF. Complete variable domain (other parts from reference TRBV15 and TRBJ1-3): DAMVIQNPRYQVTQFGKPVTLSCSQTLNHNVMYWYQQKSSQAPKLLFHYYDKDFNNEADTPDNFQSRRPNTSFCFLDIRSPGLGDTAMYLCATSRDDRLGGNTIYFGEGSWLTVV.